The 30 T cell receptor beta chains in this list originate from one sample, sequenced in a study of OX40 agonist ivuxolimab in advanced cancers. Produced via immunoSEQ multiplex PCR; TCRdb's table is partial and in-frame only. Here the sample spans tens of thousands of clones, under 90% being singletons. The input for sequencing was CD4+ or CD8+ T cells sorted from blood, taken in a trial of the OX40 agonist ivuxolimab. The receptors originated from an adult with an advanced solid tumor such as melanoma, head and neck, liver or kidney cancer.

This rearrangement joins TRBV18 to TRBJ2-1; TRBD2 agrees at 10 bases. Germline values: CDR1 KGHSH, CDR2 LQKENI. The junction had 15 bases not matched to a gene; V was cut back by 1 base and J by 15 bases. The CDR3 totals 16 residues. The CDR3 region is CASSPQRPSGGTRGFF. CDR3 nucleotide sequence: TGTGCCAGCTCACCACAGCGACCTAGCGGGGGCACTAGGGGGTTCTTC.

This chain uses TRBV27 with TRBJ1-5; D gene ambiguous. The CDR3 contains 15 residues. The V gene's germline CDR1 is MNHEY and CDR2 SMNVEV (reference sequence). V shed 0 bases and J shed 4 bases, with 10 bases lying between them. This CDR3 is CASSLSLAANQPQHF. Written as DNA, the CDR3 is TGTGCCAGCAGTTTATCGTTGGCAGCTAATCAGCCCCAGCATTTT.

The V gene is TRBV28, the J gene TRBJ1-2, with 9 bases that match TRBD1. The CDR3 contains 16 residues. Germline-derived CDR1 and CDR2 are MDHEN and SYDVKM. V lost 2 bases to trimming and J lost 7 bases; unmatched junction nucleotides: 11. The CDR3 nucleotides are TGTGCCAGCAGTTTAGGGACGGGACAGGGTGTGCGTGGCTACACCTTC. The encoded protein is CASSLGTGQGVRGYTF.

This rearrangement joins TRBV19 to TRBJ1-4; D is perhaps TRBD1 (5 bases). V lost 7 bases, J lost 3 bases, and 12 bases lay in between. The CDR3 runs 14 residues. Germline loops: CDR1 LNHDA, CDR2 SQIVND (reference sequence). The CDR3 sequence is CASKGPGPNEKLFF. For the CDR3, the DNA is TGTGCCAGTAAGGGGCCCGGGCCTAATGAAAAACTGTTTTTT.

This clone was detected a few times. CDR3 sequence reads: CASIGRVATEAFF. DNA for the CDR3: TGTGCCAGCATAGGCAGGGTGGCCACTGAAGCTTTCTTT. The rearrangement joins TRBV2 to TRBJ1-1; possibly TRBD1 for D (5 bases). V was shortened by 7 bases and J by 4 bases, with 13 bases between the two germline ends. Germline CDR1 is SNHLY and CDR2 is FYNNEI. The CDR3 extends over 13 amino acids.

This clone is a singleton in its sample. The chain carries TRBV19 and TRBJ2-3; 10 bases are shared with TRBD1. The CDR3 spans 14 residues. V dropped 6 bases and J dropped 5; count of bases not matched to a gene: 5. Germline V gene lookup returns CDR1 LNHDA and CDR2 SQIVND (reference sequence). CDR3 in amino acids: CASSDRGRGDTQYF. CDR3 sequence (DNA): TGTGCCAGTAGCGACAGGGGGCGGGGAGATACGCAGTATTTT.

The chain combines TRBV15 with TRBJ2-3; D is ambiguous. This CDR3 has 13 residues. Trimming pared 0 bases from V and 2 bases from J, leaving 3 bases between. Germline values: CDR1 LNHNV, CDR2 YYDKDF (reference sequence). In nucleotides, the CDR3 is TGTGCCACCAGCAGAGACTACACAGATACGCAGTATTTT. This sequence encodes CATSRDYTDTQYF.

CDR3 region: CASSGTHYNEQFF. The CDR3 DNA is TGTGCCAGTTCCGGGACGCACTACAATGAGCAGTTCTTC. V is TRBV6-6 and J is TRBJ2-1, with D tentatively TRBD1 or TRBD2 (5 bases each). Germline CDR1 is MNHNY and CDR2 is SVGAGI (reference sequence). Deletions cut 9 bases from V and 3 bases from J, with 12 bases between. There are 13 residues in the CDR3.

Comment on this clone: One junction end does not reproduce the germline sequence, and a read error may be involved. CDR3 residues: CASSRGREPFF. For the CDR3, the DNA is TGTGCCAGCTCGCGGGGAAGAGAGCCGTTCTTC. The chain has TRBV27 and TRBJ2-1; D possibly corresponds to TRBD2 (6 bases). Germline CDR1 is MNHEY and CDR2 is SMNVEV (reference sequence). This CDR3 is 11 amino acids long.

The table lists this clone with a count of one. The gene calls are TRBV4-2 and TRBJ1-6; 9 bases match TRBD1. This CDR3 contains 16 residues. Germline V gene sequence: CDR1 LGHNA, CDR2 YNFKEQ. Unmatched junction bases numbered 3, after V lost 3 bases and J lost 3 bases. CDR3 coding DNA: TGTGCCAGCAGCCATGACAGGGGGGACTATAATTCACCCCTCCACTTT. Its protein is CASSHDRGDYNSPLHF.

The rearrangement links TRBV15 to TRBJ1-4; D might be TRBD1 (6 bases). Deletions cut 3 bases from V and 4 bases from J, with 6 bases between. CDR3 length equals 13 residues. Per germline, CDR1 LNHNV and CDR2 YYDKDF (reference sequence). CDR3 DNA sequence: TGTGCCACCAGCAGGGACAGTAATGAAAAACTGTTTTTT. Protein product: CATSRDSNEKLFF.

This chain connects TRBV28 to TRBJ2-7, with TRBD2 matching over 8 bases. Per the germline V gene, CDR1 is MDHEN and CDR2 is SYDVKM. After removal of 2 bases from V and 2 bases from J, the junction contained 2 bases not matched to a gene. This CDR3 has 14 residues. CDR3 residues: CASSLRGGTYEQYF. The CDR3, as DNA: TGTGCCAGCAGTTTACGGGGGGGGACCTACGAGCAGTACTTC. Together with reference TRBV28 and TRBJ2-7, the CDR3 gives the full variable domain: DVKVTQSSRYLVKRTGEKVFLECVQDMDHENMFWYRQDPGLGLRLIYFSYDVKMKEKGDIPEGYSVSREKKERFSLILESASTNQTSMYLCASSLRGGTYEQYFGPGTRLTVT.

The chain uses TRBV11-2 and TRBJ2-1; TRBD2 matches 10 bases. The CDR3 is made up of 19 amino acids. CDR1 is SGHAT, CDR2 FQNNGV, per germline. The J segment lost 8 bases and the V segment lost 4 bases, leaving 20 bases of the junction unmatched. The CDR3 DNA follows: TGTGCCAGCAGCTCCGGTCCGAGCGGGAGGGGAATAAGCGACTATGAGCAGTTCTTC. This codes for CASSSGPSGRGISDYEQFF.

The chain employs TRBV28 and TRBJ2-3; 8 positions match TRBD1. Germline V gene data show CDR1 as MDHEN and CDR2 as SYDVKM. With V trimmed by 1 base and J by 7 bases, 10 bases remained unmatched. CDR3 length equals 16 residues. CDR3 region: CASSLLAGTGGHTQYF. As DNA, the CDR3 is TGTGCCAGCAGTTTATTAGCCGGGACAGGAGGGCATACGCAGTATTTT.

This chain's CDR3 is CASRTLPFYEQYV. The DNA for the CDR3 is TGTGCCAGCAGGACACTACCGTTCTACGAGCAGTACGTC. This chain uses TRBV6-6 with TRBJ2-7; no reliable D call. CDR3 length equals 13 residues. Germline V gene sequence: CDR1 MNHNY, CDR2 SVGAGI (reference sequence). The V end was cut by 6 bases, the J end by 3 bases, with 12 bases between.

This clone was detected only once. CDR3 DNA: TGTGCCAGCAGCGGACAGGGACCTAAAGGGACGGTCCAAGAGACCCAGTACTTC. It specifies CASSGQGPKGTVQETQYF. V gene TRBV9 combines with J gene TRBJ2-5; 7 nucleotides match TRBD1. J was trimmed by 1 base and V by 3 bases; bases with no gene match: 15. Germline V gene sequence: CDR1 SGDLS, CDR2 YYNGEE. This CDR3 comprises 18 residues.

The chain couples TRBV5-8 to TRBJ2-3, with TRBD2 matching 7 bases. After removal of 6 bases from V and 8 bases from J, the junction contained 21 bases not matched to a gene. This CDR3 is 17 amino acids long. CDR1 is SGHTS and CDR2 is YDEGEE in the germline V gene. The CDR3 nucleotides read TGTGCCAGCACCCCAGGACTAGTGAGCCTAATTCCTGGTACGCAGTATTTT. It codes for CASTPGLVSLIPGTQYF.

The chain couples TRBV5-1 to TRBJ1-1; D call uncertain. With 4 bases removed from V and 0 bases from J, the gap between germline ends came to 10 bases. CDR1 and CDR2 from the germline V gene are SGHRS and YFSETQ. The CDR3 totals 14 residues. Here the CDR3 DNA reads TGCGCCAGCAGCCTGCAAACCATGAACACTGAAGCTTTCTTT. Its translation: CASSLQTMNTEAFF. The entire variable domain, with the rest obtained from reference TRBV5-1 and TRBJ1-1, is as follows: KAGVTQTPRYLIKTRGQQVTLSCSPISGHRSVSWYQQTPGQGLQFLFEYFSETQRNKGNFPGRFSGRQFSNSRSEMNVSTLELGDSALYLCASSLQTMNTEAFFGQGTRLTVV.

For the CDR3, the DNA is TGTGCCAGCAGCGTTCACAGAAACACTGAAGCTTTCTTT. This encodes CASSVHRNTEAFF. This chain uses TRBV2 with TRBJ1-1, with unresolved D. V was shortened by 6 bases and J by 2 bases, with 10 bases between the two germline ends. This CDR3 region has 13 residues. CDR1 is SNHLY, CDR2 FYNNEI, per germline.

The J gene is TRBJ1-2, the V gene TRBV2; TRBD1 agrees at 10 bases. The CDR3 loop spans 14 amino acids. Germline loops: CDR1 SNHLY, CDR2 FYNNEI. The V segment lost 5 bases and the J segment 8 bases; nucleotides outside the gene matches: 8. The CDR3 bases are TGTGCCAGCAGTAATATCGGACAGGGGGTAGGCTACACCTTC. It yields the protein CASSNIGQGVGYTF.

The chain employs TRBV6-4 and TRBJ1-5; TRBD1 matches 7 bases. The V gene end was trimmed by 4 bases and the J gene end by 6 bases; junction bases not matched to a gene: 3. There are 13 residues in the CDR3. Germline assignment: CDR1 MRHNA and CDR2 SNTAGT. The CDR3, as DNA: TGTGCCAGCAGTGCAGGGGGAACTCAGCCCCAGCATTTT. Translation: CASSAGGTQPQHF.

This chain uses TRBV28 with TRBJ2-7; D may be TRBD1 (5 bases). CDR3 length equals 11 residues. V lost 10 bases and J lost 3, with 10 bases in between. Germline CDR1 reads MDHEN; CDR2 reads SYDVKM. Here the CDR3 reads CATKDSYEQYF. As DNA, the CDR3 is TGTGCCACCAAAGACAGCTACGAGCAGTACTTC.

This rearrangement joins TRBV11-3 to TRBJ2-2, with D maybe TRBD2 (6 bases). CDR1 SGHNT and CDR2 YENEEA come from the germline V gene. CDR3 length equals 14 residues. V was shortened by 1 base and J by 5 bases, with 8 bases between the two germline ends. The CDR3: CASSLARGTGELFF. In nucleotides, the CDR3 is TGTGCCAGCAGCTTAGCCCGGGGGACCGGGGAGCTGTTTTTT. The variable domain in full, completed from reference TRBV11-3 and TRBJ2-2, reads EAGVVQSPRYKIIEKKQPVAFWCNPISGHNTLYWYLQNLGQGPELLIRYENEEAVDDSQLPKDRFSAERLKGVDSTLKIQPAELGDSAVYLCASSLARGTGELFFGEGSRLTVL.

The chain employs TRBV6-5 and TRBJ1-1; D unresolved. This CDR3 spans 13 amino acids. Trimming left V 4 bases short and J 7 bases short, with 13 bases between. The germline V gene encodes CDR1 MNHEY and CDR2 SVGAGI. The CDR3 sequence is CASSFSAQLEAFF. CDR3 nucleotide sequence: TGTGCCAGCAGTTTTTCCGCCCAGCTTGAAGCTTTCTTT.

The chain links TRBV2 to TRBJ1-1; D is undetermined. Germline values: CDR1 SNHLY, CDR2 FYNNEI. Trimming took off 7 bases at V and 2 bases at J, with 11 bases between the two ends. The CDR3 has 13 residues. The CDR3 sequence is CASMGNPNTEAFF. In DNA form, the CDR3 reads TGTGCCAGCATGGGCAACCCCAACACTGAAGCTTTCTTT.

This chain links TRBV7-2 with TRBJ2-5, with 9 bases that match TRBD2. CDR3 length equals 16 residues. Unmatched junction bases numbered 8, after V lost 4 bases and J lost 2 bases. Per germline, CDR1 SGHTA and CDR2 FQGNSA. The chain's CDR3 is CASSSPPLAGQETQYF. The CDR3 DNA reads TGTGCCAGCAGCTCTCCCCCCCTAGCGGGGCAAGAGACCCAGTACTTC.

The V and J genes are TRBV19 and TRBJ1-2; 10 nucleotides match TRBD1. CDR3 length equals 14 residues. Germline V gene data show CDR1 as LNHDA and CDR2 as SQIVND (reference sequence). The ends lost 5 bases at V and 6 bases at J; junction bases unmatched: 6. CDR3 amino acids: CASSEKGTGDGYTF. In nucleotides, the CDR3 is TGTGCCAGTAGTGAAAAAGGGACAGGGGATGGCTACACCTTC.

The rearrangement links TRBV9 to TRBJ2-1; 13 positions agree with TRBD2. In germline, CDR1 is SGDLS, CDR2 YYNGEE. The CDR3 contains 16 residues. The V gene end was trimmed by 2 bases and the J gene end by 5 bases; junction bases not matched to a gene: 4. DNA for the CDR3: TGTGCCAGCAGCGTTGGACTAGCGGGAGTGGACAATGAGCAGTTCTTC. It codes for CASSVGLAGVDNEQFF.

J is TRBJ1-2 and V is TRBV6-5, with D tentatively TRBD1 (6 bases). CDR1 is MNHEY and CDR2 is SVGAGI in the germline V gene. The CDR3 totals 11 residues. V lost 10 bases, J lost 5 bases, and 11 bases lay in between. The CDR3 protein is CAISGEYGYTF. CDR3 sequence (DNA): TGTGCCATCTCAGGGGAATATGGCTACACCTTC.

The rearrangement uses TRBV18 and TRBJ2-1; 10 nucleotides align to TRBD1. The germline V gene encodes CDR1 KGHSH and CDR2 LQKENI. The CDR3 has 14 residues. With 5 bases clipped from V and 7 bases from J, the junction kept 5 bases outside the gene matches. The CDR3 here is CASSTGTGANEQFF. The CDR3 DNA sequence: TGTGCCAGCTCAACCGGGACAGGGGCGAATGAGCAGTTCTTC.